The rows below give T cell receptor beta chains drawn from one sample of a study of T-cell memory formation after mild COVID-19. TCRdb analysed the 5' RACE reads with MiXCR anew, one entry per CDR3 protein. The data contain fewer than 350,000 distinct CDR3 sequences, roughly an eighth of them singletons. Material: PBMCs or a T cell subset sorted from them (not recorded which). These TCRs come from a man aged 18 to 30 who had mild COVID-19 (a few samples of this study predate the infection). Cell type and time point are not known. Each CDR3 is given with its conserved first and last residue. The D gene is left open where the match is weak. Some rows mark clone size as missing; the rest say once, few, many or name a class of expanded clone.

.	TRBV5-1	TRBJ2-1	few	TGCGCCAGCAGGTTTGGGAACTTCTTTACAGGAAAAAATGAGCAGTTCTTC	CASRFGNFFTGKNEQFF
.	TRBV5-8	TRBJ1-1	.	TGTGCCAGCAGCTTGGCCCGAGGGTCGGCTTTCTTT	CASSLARGSAFF
.	TRBV7-6	TRBJ2-1	.	TGTGCCAGCAGCTTAGTTTTTACTGACGGAAACAATGAGCAGTTCTTC	CASSLVFTDGNNEQFF
TRBD1	TRBV4-1	TRBJ2-1	.	TGCGCCAGCAGCCAAGATTTAGGTGACAGGGGCCTTTGGGGTGAGCAGTTCTTC	CASSQDLGDRGLWGEQFF
.	TRBV19	TRBJ2-6	.	TGTGCCAGTACCATACCCTCGGCGGGGAGCTCTGGGGCCAACGTCCTGACTTTC	CASTIPSAGSSGANVLTF
TRBD2	TRBV3-1	TRBJ2-5	.	TGTGCCAGCAGTTTCACGGGACTACGTCAAGAGACCCAGTACTTC	CASSFTGLRQETQYF
.	TRBV7-2	TRBJ1-5	.	TGTGCCAGCAGGCCCCCAGGGGGCAATCAGCCCCAGCATTTT	CASRPPGGNQPQHF
.	TRBV5-6	TRBJ2-1	.	TGTGCCAGCAGCTGGAACCAGGGTTTACGGTACAATGAGCAGTTCTTC	CASSWNQGLRYNEQFF
TRBD2	TRBV4-2	TRBJ2-1	few	TGTGCCAGCAGCCAAACCCAACTAGCGGGGGAGATGAATGAGCAGTTCTTC	CASSQTQLAGEMNEQFF
.	TRBV6-1	TRBJ1-4	few	TGTGCCAGCAGTGAATGGTCGGACGTTAATGAAAAACTGTTTTTT	CASSEWSDVNEKLFF
.	TRBV7-9	TRBJ1-1	.	TGTGCCAGCAGCAAACGAGGGGGGATGAACACTGAAGCTTTCTTT	CASSKRGGMNTEAFF
TRBD1	TRBV7-2	TRBJ1-2	.	TGTGCCAGCAGCCCCGGAAGACAGGGTTCCTACACCTTC	CASSPGRQGSYTF
.	TRBV4-3	TRBJ2-7	.	TGCGCCAGCAGCCAAGTGTACGTTGCAGGACTAAAACTCTCCTACGAGCAGTACTTC	CASSQVYVAGLKLSYEQYF
.	TRBV4-2	TRBJ2-5	.	TGTGCCAGCAGCCAAGCGGGGACCCAGTACTTC	CASSQAGTQYF
TRBD2	TRBV25-1	TRBJ2-7	few	TGTGCCAGCACGCCGGGGGGACGGTACGAGCAGTACTTC	CASTPGGRYEQYF
TRBD2	TRBV7-2	TRBJ2-1	.	TGTGCCAGCAGCTCGCGGACTAGCGGGGGGTCCTACAATGAGCAGTTCTTC	CASSSRTSGGSYNEQFF
TRBD2	TRBV6-5	TRBJ2-5	few	TGTGCCAGCAGTTCTAGCGGGGGGGCCGGAGAGACCCAGTACTTC	CASSSSGGAGETQYF
.	TRBV2	TRBJ2-5	.	TGTGCCAGCGGCTCAGGGTCCCAGACCCAGTACTTC	CASGSGSQTQYF
.	TRBV6-2/TRBV6-3	TRBJ2-1	few	TGTGCCAGCAGTTACAGGGGTCATGAGCAGTTCTTC	CASSYRGHEQFF
TRBD2	TRBV28	TRBJ2-3	few	TGTGCCAGCAGTGTACCCCCGGGACTACCCACAGATACGCAGTATTTT	CASSVPPGLPTDTQYF
.	TRBV3-1	TRBJ2-3	.	TGTGCCAGCAGCCCACACGAACTTAAGGGTCCGCGGCACGGAGGCTCAGATACGCAGTATTTT	CASSPHELKGPRHGGSDTQYF
.	TRBV7-2	TRBJ1-2	few	TGTGCCAGCAGCCGCTCAGCCAGGGTGGACTATGGCTACACCTTC	CASSRSARVDYGYTF
.	TRBV6-5	TRBJ1-2	.	TGTGCCAGCAGTTACTCTGGGGATTCTAACTATGGCTACACCTTC	CASSYSGDSNYGYTF
TRBD1	TRBV10-1	TRBJ2-5	.	TGCGCCAGCAGTGAGGGACAGGGCATGGGAGAGACCCAGTACTTC	CASSEGQGMGETQYF
TRBD1	TRBV20-1	TRBJ1-1	few	TGCAGTGCCAGTGACAGGGGCCTCGAGGGGGCTTTCTTT	CSASDRGLEGAFF
TRBD1	TRBV4-3	TRBJ2-7	few	TGCGCCAGCAGCCAGGGGACAGGCTACGAGCAGTACTTC	CASSQGTGYEQYF
.	TRBV5-1	TRBJ2-1	.	TGCGCCAGCAGCTCAGAGAGTGTGGGACTCTCCTACAATGAGCAGTTCTTC	CASSSESVGLSYNEQFF
.	TRBV29-1	TRBJ2-5	.	TGCAGCGTTGGATACCGACTCGCTCAAGAGACCCAGTACTTC	CSVGYRLAQETQYF
.	TRBV7-3	TRBJ2-1	many	TGTGCCAGCAGCTTAGGGAGCCCCGTTGGTAGGAACAATGAGCAGTTCTTC	CASSLGSPVGRNNEQFF
.	TRBV10-3	TRBJ2-1	few	TGTGCCATGATGGGGGATTCGAATGAGCAGTTCTTC	CAMMGDSNEQFF
.	TRBV7-8	TRBJ2-2	few	TGTGCCAGCAGCTTAGGGGATCCCGGGGAGCTGTTTTTT	CASSLGDPGELFF
.	TRBV9	TRBJ1-4	.	TGTGCCAGCAGCGTAGGAAGGGGGAATGAAAAACTGTTTTTT	CASSVGRGNEKLFF
.	TRBV20-1	TRBJ2-5	.	TGCAGTGCTAGCTCGATAACCGGGGAGACCCAGTACTTC	CSASSITGETQYF
.	TRBV4-3	TRBJ2-1	few	TGCGCCAGCAGCCAAGATTCGGCATCCCAGCAGTTCTTC	CASSQDSASQQFF
.	TRBV4-3	TRBJ2-1	.	TGCGCCAGCAGCCAAGACGCCTCCCAGGGGCCCTACAATGAGCAGTTCTTC	CASSQDASQGPYNEQFF
.	TRBV5-1	TRBJ1-1	.	TGCGCCAGCAGCTTGGGGAACAGGGAGCGCATGAACACTGAAGCTTTCTTT	CASSLGNRERMNTEAFF
.	TRBV6-5	TRBJ1-2	.	TGTGCCAGCAGGGACCTGGACAACTATGGCTACACCTTC	CASRDLDNYGYTF
TRBD1	TRBV5-1	TRBJ2-1	few	TGCGCCAGCAGCTTGGAGGGGGCGGAATACAATGAGCAGTTCTTC	CASSLEGAEYNEQFF
.	TRBV7-2	TRBJ2-7	many	TGTGCCAGCAGCTTATTGATCGAGCAGTACTTC	CASSLLIEQYF
.	TRBV2	TRBJ1-1	once	TGTGCCAGCAGTGAGGTAGTGAACACTGAAGCTTTCTTT	CASSEVVNTEAFF
.	TRBV30	TRBJ2-5	many	TGTGCCTGGAGTGAGGGAGCACAAACGGGGGAGACCCAGTACTTC	CAWSEGAQTGETQYF
.	TRBV20-1	TRBJ1-1	few	TGCAGTGCTACAAGGATTGGTGAAGCTTTCTTT	CSATRIGEAFF
.	TRBV6-5	TRBJ1-1	many	TGTGCCAGCAGTTACAGGTCGGCAGGGGCCACTGAAGCTTTCTTT	CASSYRSAGATEAFF
.	TRBV3-1	TRBJ1-2	.	TGTGCCAGCAGCCAAGCCGGCCAGGGCCATGGCTACACCTTC	CASSQAGQGHGYTF
.	TRBV5-5	TRBJ1-5	.	TGTGCCAGCAGCGCGGACACCCTCAATCAGCCCCAGCATTTT	CASSADTLNQPQHF
.	TRBV5-6	TRBJ2-5	.	TGTGCCAGCAGCTTGGTTTCTGGACACCCTCGGGAGACCCAGTACTTC	CASSLVSGHPRETQYF
.	TRBV4-1	TRBJ1-6	few	TGCGCCAGCAGAGACTCTGCCTATAATTCACCCCTCCACTTT	CASRDSAYNSPLHF
.	TRBV5-4	TRBJ2-5	.	TGTGCCAGCAGCCGTGGTGGGGGACGAGAGACCCAGTACTTC	CASSRGGGRETQYF
.	TRBV20-1	TRBJ1-5	.	TGCAGTGCTAGAGGGACCCGGGGGGGAGGTCAGCCCCAGCATTTT	CSARGTRGGGQPQHF
.	TRBV14	TRBJ2-4	few	TGTGCCAGCAGCCCATGGGGAGCCAAAAACATTCAGTACTTC	CASSPWGAKNIQYF
.	TRBV5-5	TRBJ1-2	.	TGTGCCAGCAGCTTGGTGGGGGGGCTTGGCTACACCTTC	CASSLVGGLGYTF
.	TRBV12-3/TRBV12-4	TRBJ1-3	many	TGTGCCAGCAGTTTCAGCAGCTCTGGAAACACCATATATTTT	CASSFSSSGNTIYF
.	TRBV12-3/TRBV12-4	TRBJ2-1	many	TGTGCCAGCAGACTGGATGAGCAGTTCTTC	CASRLDEQFF
TRBD2	TRBV20-1	TRBJ2-7	few	TGCAGTGCTAGAGATGACGAAGCGGGGACCTACGAGCAGTACTTC	CSARDDEAGTYEQYF
.	TRBV12-3/TRBV12-4	TRBJ1-2	.	TGTGCCAGCAGTTCCCGGGGGGTCCCTCCCTATGGCTACACCTTC	CASSSRGVPPYGYTF
.	TRBV7-9	TRBJ2-1	.	TGTGCCAGCAGCGTGCGGGGCTCCTGGGAGCAGTTCTTC	CASSVRGSWEQFF
.	TRBV6-6	TRBJ2-4	.	TGTGCCAGCACCCGGACGTTGCGAGTCGACATTCAGTACTTC	CASTRTLRVDIQYF